Below, 30 T cell receptor beta chains from the same sample are listed, as sequenced in a study of cytomegalovirus exposure and HLA in healthy donors. The PCR made use of 60 Vbeta and 13 Jbeta primers. The method was immunoSEQ multiplex PCR; TCRdb's version includes in-frame clones alone and lacks a portion of them. The sample holds some 130,000 clones, approximately 80% seen once. Sequencing input: PBMCs. These TCRs come from a girl aged 2-10 years in good health and CMV-seronegative.

The rearrangement links TRBV27 to TRBJ2-2, with D tentatively TRBD2 (6 bases). Trimming pared 5 bases from V and 3 bases from J, leaving 16 bases between. The CDR3 is 16 amino acids. Germline loops: CDR1 MNHEY, CDR2 SMNVEV (reference sequence). CDR3 coding DNA: TGTGCCAGCAGTGACCAGAGGACTACTCACACCGGGGAGCTGTTTTTT. Translation gives CASSDQRTTHTGELFF.

A single count supports this clone. The rearrangement uses TRBV7-2 and TRBJ1-3; D unresolved. The CDR3 consists of 16 residues. V dropped 3 bases and J dropped 0 bases, with 12 bases sitting between them. Germline values: CDR1 SGHTA, CDR2 FQGNSA. CDR3 bases: TGTGCCAGCAGCTTGAGTCTGAGAAGCTCTGGAAACACCATATATTTT. Translating gives CASSLSLRSSGNTIYF.

The chain combines TRBV10-3 with TRBJ2-1; no firm D call. The V gene's germline CDR1 is ENHRY and CDR2 SYGVKD. This CDR3 spans 14 amino acids. V was shortened by 0 bases and J by 7 bases, with 10 bases between the two germline ends. The CDR3 DNA follows: TGTGCCATCAGTGAGTCTGTGACTCCGAATGAGCAGTTCTTC. This gives the protein CAISESVTPNEQFF.

V and J are TRBV30 and TRBJ2-1, with 7 bases fitting TRBD2. Germline V gene lookup returns CDR1 GTSNPN and CDR2 SVGIG (reference sequence). The CDR3 is 15 residues long. V shed 4 bases, J shed 7 bases, and the junction held 13 bases outside the gene matches. CDR3 residues: CAWTPGRALRNEQFF. Written as DNA, the CDR3 is TGTGCCTGGACCCCGGGGAGGGCCCTGAGGAATGAGCAGTTCTTC. Complete variable domain (other parts from reference TRBV30 and TRBJ2-1): SQTIHQWPATLVQPVGSPLSLECTVEGTSNPNLYWYRQAAGRGLQLLFYSVGIGQISSEVPQNLSASRPQDRQFILSSKKLLLSDSGFYLCAWTPGRALRNEQFFGPGTRLTVL.

The chain has TRBV28 and TRBJ2-5; 9 bases are shared with TRBD2. With the DNA end fitting TRBJ2-7 better, the J assignment may be wrong. The CDR3 contains 14 residues. Germline CDR1 MDHEN, CDR2 SYDVKM. CDR3 loop: CASRSSGGSGEQYF. DNA of the CDR3: TGTGCCAGCAGGAGTAGCGGGGGCTCCGGCGAGCAGTACTTC.

The rearrangement links TRBV11-2 to TRBJ2-3; D possibly corresponds to TRBD2 (6 bases). The CDR3 covers 15 residues. V lost 3 bases to trimming and J lost 3 bases, with 13 bases between them. Germline V lookup: CDR1 SGHAT, CDR2 FQNNGV. This chain's CDR3 is CASSFVGRGTDTQYF. DNA for the CDR3: TGTGCCAGCAGCTTCGTTGGTCGGGGGACAGATACGCAGTATTTT.

The rearrangement joins TRBV19 to TRBJ1-4; D may be TRBD1 (6 bases). This CDR3 has 15 residues. Trimming took off 4 bases at V and 3 bases at J, with 12 bases between the two ends. The germline CDR1 and CDR2 sequences are LNHDA and SQIVND (reference sequence). CDR3 in amino acids: CASSSQGRPNEKLFF. In nucleotides, the CDR3 is TGTGCCAGTAGTAGTCAGGGGCGGCCTAATGAAAAACTGTTTTTT. Combining the CDR3 with reference TRBV19 and TRBJ1-4 gives the whole variable domain DGGITQSPKYLFRKEGQNVTLSCEQNLNHDAMYWYRQDPGQGLRLIYYSQIVNDFQKGDIAEGYSVSREKKESFPLTVTSAQKNPTAFYLCASSSQGRPNEKLFFGSGTQLSVL.

This chain connects TRBV7-3 to TRBJ2-4, with 9 bases matching TRBD2. J gave up 10 bases and V 1 base, and 11 bases lay outside the gene matches. Germline CDR1 is SGHTA and CDR2 is FQGTGA. This CDR3 is 16 amino acids long. In nucleotides, the CDR3 is TGTGCCAGCAGCTTAATATGGGGGCGGACTAGCGATATTCAGTACTTC. It encodes CASSLIWGRTSDIQYF.

This clone was seen a few times. The chain combines TRBV6-1 with TRBJ1-1, with 8 bases fitting TRBD1. The CDR3 totals 15 residues. V was clipped by 6 bases and J by 1 base; unmatched bases: 7. Germline V gene lookup returns CDR1 MNHNS and CDR2 SASEGT. This CDR3 is CASRDGTGGNTEAFF. The CDR3 nucleotides read TGTGCCAGCAGAGATGGGACAGGCGGGAACACTGAAGCTTTCTTT.

The chain couples TRBV5-1 to TRBJ2-2; TRBD1 is a possible D gene (6 bases). V lost 0 bases, J lost 2 bases, and 17 bases lay in between. The CDR3 sequence is 18 residues long. Germline CDR1 is SGHRS and CDR2 is YFSETQ. CDR3 loop: CASSLGVGRGYNTGELFF. CDR3 DNA sequence: TGCGCCAGCAGCTTGGGGGTAGGCAGGGGCTATAACACCGGGGAGCTGTTTTTT. The full variable domain, rest sourced from reference TRBV5-1 and TRBJ2-2, is KAGVTQTPRYLIKTRGQQVTLSCSPISGHRSVSWYQQTPGQGLQFLFEYFSETQRNKGNFPGRFSGRQFSNSRSEMNVSTLELGDSALYLCASSLGVGRGYNTGELFFGEGSRLTVL.

The chain links TRBV10-3 to TRBJ1-2; TRBD1 agrees at 7 bases. With 6 bases clipped from V and 4 bases from J, the junction kept 11 bases outside the gene matches. In germline, CDR1 is ENHRY, CDR2 SYGVKD. CDR3 length: 15 amino acids. The CDR3 protein is CAIRDRDSSAYGYTF. In DNA, the CDR3 is TGTGCCATCAGGGACCGGGACAGTAGTGCCTATGGCTACACCTTC.

The chain links TRBV20-1 to TRBJ1-1; D is possibly TRBD1 (5 bases). V was trimmed by 0 bases and J by 14 bases, leaving 13 bases between them. The CDR3 is 11 residues long. The germline CDR1 and CDR2 sequences are DFQATT and SNEGSKA (reference sequence). The CDR3 region has the DNA TGCAGTGCTAGAGAAACGACAGTTTGCTTCTTT. Its protein product is CSARETTVCFF.

This chain connects TRBV6-4 to TRBJ2-1; 16 positions agree with TRBD2. Germline V gives CDR1 MRHNA, CDR2 SNTAGT. With V trimmed by 10 bases and J by 8 bases, 23 bases remained unmatched. The CDR3 runs to 20 residues. CDR3 sequence: CATKKSPGTSGRALWDEQFF. The CDR3 nucleotides are TGTGCCACCAAAAAAAGCCCCGGGACTAGCGGGAGGGCCCTGTGGGATGAGCAGTTCTTC.

The V and J genes are TRBV29-1 and TRBJ2-2; D might be TRBD2 (6 bases). Germline lookup yields CDR1 SQVTM and CDR2 ANQGSEA. V was shortened by 7 bases and J by 2 bases, with 11 bases between the two germline ends. This CDR3 comprises 13 residues. The CDR3 is CSAAGLNTGELFF. Here the CDR3 DNA reads TGCAGCGCCGCCGGACTAAACACCGGGGAGCTGTTTTTT.

V gene TRBV15 combines with J gene TRBJ2-5, with 7 nucleotides matching TRBD2. Germline V lookup: CDR1 LNHNV, CDR2 YYDKDF (reference sequence). This CDR3 spans 14 amino acids. After removal of 5 bases from V and 2 bases from J, the junction contained 5 bases not matched to a gene. DNA for the CDR3: TGTGCCACCAGCTTCGGGACTAATCAAGAGACCCAGTACTTC. This gives the protein CATSFGTNQETQYF. Full variable domain (missing parts from reference TRBV15 and TRBJ2-5): DAMVIQNPRYQVTQFGKPVTLSCSQTLNHNVMYWYQQKSSQAPKLLFHYYDKDFNNEADTPDNFQSRRPNTSFCFLDIRSPGLGDTAMYLCATSFGTNQETQYFGPGTRLLVL.

The chain has TRBV4-2 and TRBJ2-6, with 10 bases that match TRBD1. This CDR3 region has 16 residues. Per the germline V gene, CDR1 is LGHNA and CDR2 is YNFKEQ. The junction had 1 base not matched to a gene; V was cut back by 3 bases and J by 2 bases. The CDR3 is CASSQTGGAGANVLTF. The CDR3 nucleotides read TGTGCCAGCAGCCAGACAGGGGGCGCTGGGGCCAACGTCCTGACTTTC.

This clone was observed a few times. CDR3 in amino acids: CASSDRDTDNQPQHF. The DNA for the CDR3 is TGTGCCAGTAGTGACCGGGACACAGATAATCAGCCCCAGCATTTT. The chain couples TRBV19 to TRBJ1-5, with a possible D match to TRBD1 (6 bases). Germline values: CDR1 LNHDA, CDR2 SQIVND (reference sequence). There are 15 residues in the CDR3. V lost 5 bases, J lost 4 bases, and 15 bases lay in between.

V gene TRBV30 combines with J gene TRBJ1-1, with D uncertain. V was trimmed by 0 bases and J by 6 bases, leaving 11 bases between them. CDR3 length: 13 residues. Germline V gene data show CDR1 as GTSNPN and CDR2 as SVGIG (reference sequence). In nucleotides, the CDR3 is TGTGCCTGGAGTGTGCGGGTTGGACCTGAAGCTTTCTTT. Its protein is CAWSVRVGPEAFF. Full variable domain (remainder filled in from reference TRBV30 and TRBJ1-1): SQTIHQWPATLVQPVGSPLSLECTVEGTSNPNLYWYRQAAGRGLQLLFYSVGIGQISSEVPQNLSASRPQDRQFILSSKKLLLSDSGFYLCAWSVRVGPEAFFGQGTRLTVV.

The chain recombines TRBV6-1 with TRBJ2-7; 13 nucleotides line up with TRBD2. This CDR3 region has 15 residues. V shed 6 bases and J 3 bases; nucleotides not matched to a gene: 5. Germline V gene sequence: CDR1 MNHNS, CDR2 SASEGT. CDR3 nucleotide sequence: TGTGCCAGCAGCTTCCGACTAGCGGGAGGCTACGAGCAGTACTTC. Translating it yields CASSFRLAGGYEQYF.

This clone was seen more than once but under ten times. This chain connects TRBV19 to TRBJ1-1, with D perhaps matching TRBD1 (5 bases). There are 14 residues in the CDR3. Deletions cut 1 base from V and 5 bases from J, with 11 bases between. CDR1 is LNHDA and CDR2 is SQIVND in the germline V gene (reference sequence). CDR3 in DNA: TGTGCCAGTAGTATAGCCCCACAGGTAACTGAAGCTTTCTTT. This translates into CASSIAPQVTEAFF.

This clone came up once. The rearrangement uses TRBV5-1 and TRBJ1-1; D call uncertain. Between the trimmed V and J ends, which lost 3 bases and 1 base, there was a span of 4 bases. In germline, CDR1 is SGHRS, CDR2 YFSETQ. The length of the CDR3 is 12 residues. The chain's CDR3 is CASSSQNTEAFF. CDR3 DNA sequence: TGCGCCAGCAGCTCCCAGAACACTGAAGCTTTCTTT.

The chain links TRBV6-5 to TRBJ1-2; 11 bases agree with TRBD1. The germline V gene encodes CDR1 MNHEY and CDR2 SVGAGI. The CDR3 is made up of 14 amino acids. J lost 4 bases, V lost 7 bases, and 5 bases had no gene match. CDR3 loop: CASNPGQGGYGYTF. The CDR3 coding sequence is TGTGCCAGCAACCCGGGACAGGGGGGCTATGGCTACACCTTC.

As to this clone: At one end, the junction sequence differs from germline, possibly due to a read error. The chain uses TRBV7-9 and TRBJ2-7, with D possibly matching TRBD1 (5 bases). This CDR3 spans 18 amino acids. Looked up from germline, CDR1 is SEHNR and CDR2 is FQNEAQ (reference sequence). This chain's CDR3 is CPSSQPIQGGISPYEQYF. The DNA for the CDR3 is TGTCCCAGCAGCCAGCCGATCCAGGGTGGCATCTCCCCCTACGAGCAGTACTTC.

J is TRBJ2-3 and V is TRBV4-3, with 7 bases that match TRBD2. This CDR3 contains 17 residues. Germline CDR1 reads LGHNA; CDR2 reads YSLEER. V lost 0 bases, J lost 3 bases, and 9 bases stayed unmatched. The CDR3 here is CASSQDGAGRGTDTQYF. The CDR3 nucleotides read TGCGCCAGCAGCCAAGATGGAGCGGGGAGGGGAACAGATACGCAGTATTTT.

This chain joins TRBV18 and TRBJ2-3; 7 positions match TRBD2. The V gene's germline CDR1 is KGHSH and CDR2 LQKENI. The CDR3 consists of 17 residues. The V segment lost 5 bases and the J segment 2 bases; nucleotides outside the gene matches: 13. The CDR3 spells CASSTSASGPVTDTQYF. The CDR3 coding sequence is TGTGCCAGCTCAACGTCGGCTAGCGGCCCTGTCACAGATACGCAGTATTTT.

The chain is built from TRBV4-1 and TRBJ2-1; D might be TRBD2 (6 bases). The V end lost 0 bases, the J end lost 10 bases, and 7 bases lay between the germline ends. This CDR3 is built from 12 residues. Germline assignment: CDR1 MGHRA and CDR2 YSYEKL. The CDR3 bases are TGCGCCAGCAGCCAAGATCGGGGGGAGCAGTTCTTC. Encoded protein: CASSQDRGEQFF.

The CDR3 DNA reads TGTGCCAGCCGATCCGACAGTAATCAGCCCCAGCATTTT. Its translation is CASRSDSNQPQHF. The chain links TRBV27 to TRBJ1-5; possible D gene TRBD1, 5 bases. The CDR3 runs to 13 residues. Deletions cut 8 bases from V and 4 bases from J, with 12 bases between. CDR1 MNHEY and CDR2 SMNVEV come from the germline V gene (reference sequence).

This chain uses TRBV5-6 with TRBJ2-7, with D perhaps TRBD1 (5 bases). CDR1 and CDR2 from the germline V gene are SGHDT and YYEEEE. The germline V and J ends were trimmed by 1 base and 7 bases, with 12 bases remaining between them. The CDR3 consists of 13 residues. The CDR3 DNA sequence: TGTGCCAGCAGCTTGTTGCAGGGCTGGGAGCAGTACTTC. As protein: CASSLLQGWEQYF.

This clone has just one count. The chain recombines TRBV30 with TRBJ1-1; D perhaps matches TRBD1 (6 bases). Between the trimmed V and J ends, which lost 0 bases and 6 bases, there was a span of 29 bases. Germline CDR1 GTSNPN, CDR2 SVGIG (reference sequence). This CDR3 comprises 19 residues. The CDR3 loop is CAWSVPGPSWSRGKAEAFF. The DNA of the CDR3 is TGTGCCTGGAGTGTACCGGGCCCGTCCTGGAGTAGGGGGAAGGCTGAAGCTTTCTTT. Full variable domain (remainder filled in from reference TRBV30 and TRBJ1-1): SQTIHQWPATLVQPVGSPLSLECTVEGTSNPNLYWYRQAAGRGLQLLFYSVGIGQISSEVPQNLSASRPQDRQFILSSKKLLLSDSGFYLCAWSVPGPSWSRGKAEAFFGQGTRLTVV.

V and J are TRBV5-1 and TRBJ2-5; 7 bases align to TRBD1. The CDR3 spans 14 residues. V shed 1 base and J 5 bases; nucleotides not matched to a gene: 5. In germline, CDR1 is SGHRS, CDR2 YFSETQ. CDR3 amino acids: CASSLWGQKETQYF. Written as DNA, the CDR3 is TGCGCCAGCAGCTTGTGGGGACAGAAGGAGACCCAGTACTTC.